This T cell receptor (beta chain) was profiled in a study of CD8 T cells in Susac syndrome (dated by TCRdb to the late 2010s). The study in broad terms: Repertoire sequencing was used to test whether CD8+ T cell activation and differentiation in Susac syndrome was antigen driven. The paper as a whole reports these results and caveats: The number of individuals in the TCR sequencing and HLA analysis was acknowledged as relatively small.

The CDR3 starts with the cysteine, ends with the phenylalanine, and has 17 residues. Just CDR3 DNA is preserved here, 51 bases in frame from base 1. V lost 3 bases and J lost 6 bases; the stretch between them is 18 bases long. High-throughput TCR beta sequencing profiled peripheral blood CD8+ and CD4+ T cells from healthy donors, Susac syndrome patients and multiple sclerosis patients. Treatment-naive patients with stable or active relapsing-remitting disease fulfilling revised McDonald criteria were used as multiple sclerosis controls. Bulk CD8+ and CD4+ T cells were purified by magnetic negative isolation, while CD8+ TEMRA cells were enriched using FACS. Blood was collected in EDTA tubes and processed within 24 hours, with PBMCs isolated through density gradient centrifugation. PBMCs intended for TCR sequencing were cryopreserved in liquid nitrogen and were subsequently thawed in a 37 degrees C water bath. The sorted or isolated CD4+, CD8+ and CD8+ TEMRA cells had a purity of 90% or higher.

RNA was extracted using the RNeasy kit, and roughly 0.5 to 1 ug of the RNA was reverse transcribed with random hexamers. TCR beta CDR3 regions were amplified with the immunoSEQ multiplex PCR assay covering 54 Vbeta and 13 Jbeta segments. To correct PCR amplification bias, a synthetic template baseline was used for both primer optimization and computational correction. On the authors' methods: Reads were annotated to V, D and J genes according to IMGT and were analyzed with immunoSEQ Analyzer, with only productive sequences retained. Clonality was calculated as one minus the Shannon entropy normalized by log2 of the number of productive unique sequences. For each patient and control, public and private clones were evaluated within the 100 most prevalent clones. Susac-specific clones were defined as absent from healthy and MS cohorts, about 1,100 published viral clones and other ImmuneACCESS disease sequences. TCRdb reprocessed the public reads (quality trimming at Q25 with fastp, clone calling with MiXCR) and kept in-frame beta chains. Rows with a matching CDR3 protein are joined into one entry that keeps the most common DNA and genes. The authors' filters were not applied to this entry. The sample table records 150,000 to 200,000 distinct CDR3 sequences; approximately 95% of these occur just once. 0.093% of the sample is in the top ten clones.

Regarding this clonotype: Its cognate antigen has yet to be identified. No much larger clonotype is one base removed from it; base qualities were not supplied.

The receptor was derived from a human donor with multiple sclerosis. The chain links TRBV12-3 or TRBV12-4 with TRBJ1-6; the D gene identity is not certain. Sequenced input: CD4+ T cells from PBMCs. The CDR3 reads as follows: CASSLTMGGNTNSPLHF. In nucleotide form, the sequence is TGTGCCAGCAGTTTGACTATGGGCGGAAACACTAATTCACCCCTCCACTTT.